These T cell receptor beta chains were read from a single sample in a study of blood T cells in healthy people across ages. Via MiXCR, TCRdb re-called the 5' RACE reads, giving one row per CDR3 protein. The profile shows fewer than 2,000,000 distinct CDR3 sequences, approximately 40% of them singletons. The sample taken for sequencing was blood. The receptors shown here come from a human donor in good health. Each CDR3 is given with its conserved first and last residue. The D gene is left open where the match is weak. Clone size, where shown, is once, few, many, or a class for clones that have expanded.

TGTGCCAGTGGCCCTGGTGGTTTATCGGAGCAGTACTTC	CASGPGGLSEQYF	TRBV19	TRBJ2-7	.	.
TGCGCCAGCAGCCCCCGACTGGCGGGGGGGCCGGGAGACATTCAGTACTTC	CASSPRLAGGPGDIQYF	TRBV5-1	TRBJ2-4	TRBD2	few
TGTGCCAGTAGGGGCGGGGGGCGGAAGACAACTGAAGCTTTCTTT	CASRGGGRKTTEAFF	TRBV12-3/TRBV12-4	TRBJ1-1	.	.
TGTGCCAGCAGCCTAGGACAGAAATACTACGAGCAGTACTTC	CASSLGQKYYEQYF	TRBV14	TRBJ2-7	.	few
TGCAGTGCGCAGAGAGCCGGGTACCCCGGGGGCTACACCTTC	CSAQRAGYPGGYTF	TRBV20-1	TRBJ1-2	.	.
TGCGCCAGCAGCCAAGATCGAGGCAGGGTGGTAGAAAAACTGTTTTTT	CASSQDRGRVVEKLFF	TRBV4-1	TRBJ1-4	.	.
TGCGCCAGCAGCCAAGAATCCCCAGAAAGTCTTCTATACAATGAGCAGTTCTTC	CASSQESPESLLYNEQFF	TRBV4-3	TRBJ2-1	.	few
TGTGCCAGCAGTCCCTACCCGCGGACAGTCTACAATGAGCAGTTCTTC	CASSPYPRTVYNEQFF	TRBV28	TRBJ2-1	.	.
TGTGCCAGTAGCCGACGGGCGTCATATAGCAATCAGCCCCAGCATTTT	CASSRRASYSNQPQHF	TRBV7-2	TRBJ1-5	.	.
TGTGCCAGCAGCTTTTATCAGGGGGAAGAGACCCAGTACTTC	CASSFYQGEETQYF	TRBV7-2	TRBJ2-5	TRBD1	.
TGTGCCGGCTCACCTACTCCCGACAGCTTATTTAACTATGGCTACACCTTC	CAGSPTPDSLFNYGYTF	TRBV18	TRBJ1-2	.	.
TGCGCCAGCAGCTTGGAGACAGGACGGGCCTACGAGCAGTACTTC	CASSLETGRAYEQYF	TRBV5-1	TRBJ2-7	.	.
TGCAGTGCTAGTAGCAGCCTAATCCAAGAGACCCAGTACTTC	CSASSSLIQETQYF	TRBV20-1	TRBJ2-5	.	.
TGTGCCAGCAGTACAATAACGGGGGAGACCCAGTACTTC	CASSTITGETQYF	TRBV12-3/TRBV12-4	TRBJ2-5	.	few
TGTGCCAGCAGCTTAACCGCGAACTACAATGAGCAGTTCTTC	CASSLTANYNEQFF	TRBV7-3	TRBJ2-1	.	.
TGCGCCAGCAGCCCGGGGGACAGGGGAAATGAGCAGTTCTTC	CASSPGDRGNEQFF	TRBV5-1	TRBJ2-1	TRBD1	.
TGTGCCAGCACCCAACGGGGCGTCTACGAGCAGTACTTC	CASTQRGVYEQYF	TRBV2	TRBJ2-7	.	.
TGTGCCAGCAGCTTGGGACTAGCGCCTCCCTACGAGCAGTACTTC	CASSLGLAPPYEQYF	TRBV7-2	TRBJ2-7	TRBD2	few
TGTGCCAGCAGTGAATATCCTGGCATCAGCGATAACTATGGCTACACCTTC	CASSEYPGISDNYGYTF	TRBV6-1	TRBJ1-2	.	few
TGTGCCAGCAGCTTGGGGATCCGGGACAGGTTCAATCAGCCCCAGCATTTT	CASSLGIRDRFNQPQHF	TRBV5-5	TRBJ1-5	TRBD1	.
TGTGCCAGCAGGTTTTCAGGGAGGAATGAGCAGTTCTTC	CASRFSGRNEQFF	TRBV27	TRBJ2-1	.	.
TGTGCCAGCAGCCCTCTGTGGACAGGGGGCGCCTTTGGCTACACCTTC	CASSPLWTGGAFGYTF	TRBV12-3/TRBV12-4	TRBJ1-2	TRBD1	few
TGCGCCAGCAGCTTGGATCCAGGGGTGGAAACTGAAGCTTTCTTT	CASSLDPGVETEAFF	TRBV5-1	TRBJ1-1	.	.
TGTGCCAGCAGTCGGGACAGTGATTCCTACAATGAGCAGTTCTTC	CASSRDSDSYNEQFF	TRBV6-6	TRBJ2-1	TRBD1	few
TGCGCCAGCAGCCAAGATCAAGGGGACAGGCGGATAGCTGAAGCTTTCTTT	CASSQDQGDRRIAEAFF	TRBV4-3	TRBJ1-1	TRBD1	.
TGCAGTGCTAGGGCCATTGGAAACATTCAGTACTTC	CSARAIGNIQYF	TRBV20-1	TRBJ2-4	.	few
TGCAGCTGTGGACTAGCGGGGAATGGTGATACGCAGTATTTT	CSCGLAGNGDTQYF	TRBV29-1	TRBJ2-3	TRBD2	.